Below are 9 T cell receptor beta chains sequenced from a single sample in a study of control samples from healthy donors and cancer patients. The method was immunoSEQ multiplex PCR; TCRdb's version includes in-frame clones alone and lacks a portion of them. The sample consists of about 160,000 clones, approximately 94% of them appearing once. Sequencing input: blood. Receptor source: a woman aged 40 to 50 in good health.

V is TRBV4-2 and J is TRBJ2-2; 10 nucleotides match TRBD2. Germline values: CDR1 LGHNA, CDR2 YNFKEQ. J was trimmed by 2 bases and V by 1 base; bases with no gene match: 7. The CDR3 is 18 residues long. The CDR3 nucleotides are TGTGCCAGCAGCCAAGTCGGAACTAGCGGGGCAAACACCGGGGAGCTGTTTTTT. The encoded protein is CASSQVGTSGANTGELFF.

CDR3 sequence: CASSWGQGDGGNTIYF. CDR3 DNA sequence: TGTGCCAGCAGTTGGGGACAGGGGGACGGTGGAAACACCATATATTTT. This chain uses TRBV6-6 with TRBJ1-3; 11 bases fit TRBD1. Germline CDR1 is MNHNY and CDR2 is SVGAGI (reference sequence). The trim removed 4 bases at V and 3 bases at J, leaving 5 bases unmatched. The CDR3 loop spans 16 amino acids.

The CDR3 DNA is TGTGCCAGCAGCCCCGTTAGCGGGTCTAGCACAGATACGCAGTATTTT. This gives the protein CASSPVSGSSTDTQYF. The gene calls are TRBV5-8 and TRBJ2-3; 7 nucleotides agree with TRBD2. Looked up from germline, CDR1 is SGHTS and CDR2 is YDEGEE. J was trimmed by 0 bases and V by 4 bases; bases with no gene match: 8. The CDR3 is 16 residues long.

The V gene is TRBV7-9, the J gene TRBJ2-7; perhaps TRBD1 as D (5 bases). Trimming took off 3 bases at V and 3 bases at J, with 6 bases between the two ends. The CDR3 is 12 amino acids. CDR1 and CDR2 (germline): SEHNR, FQNEAQ (reference sequence). DNA of the CDR3: TGTGCCAGCAGCTTGGACAACTACGAGCAGTACTTC. It translates to CASSLDNYEQYF.

As to this clone: At one end, the junction sequence differs from germline, possibly due to a read error. The V call is TRBV10-3, the J call TRBJ1-4, with 8 bases matching TRBD1. The CDR3 is 15 amino acids. Germline values: CDR1 ENHRY, CDR2 SYGVKD. In DNA, the CDR3 is TGTGCCATAAGTGCGCAGGGGGCGACTAATGAAAAACTGTTTTTT. It specifies CAISAQGATNEKLFF.

The chain combines TRBV30 with TRBJ1-1; no clear D. From germline, CDR1 is GTSNPN and CDR2 SVGIG (reference sequence). The length of the CDR3 is 12 residues. Trimming cost V 0 bases and J 6 bases, with 8 bases left between them. Here the CDR3 reads CAWSVRESEAFF. CDR3 bases: TGTGCCTGGAGTGTACGGGAATCTGAAGCTTTCTTT.

The chain recombines TRBV5-1 with TRBJ1-1, with unresolved D. Germline V gene data show CDR1 as SGHRS and CDR2 as YFSETQ. This CDR3 has 13 amino acids. V was clipped by 1 base and J by 1 base, with 5 bases between them. The CDR3: CASSLLGNTEAFF. The CDR3 DNA is TGCGCCAGCAGCTTGCTCGGGAACACTGAAGCTTTCTTT.

V and J are TRBV30 and TRBJ2-3, with D unclear. The germline CDR1 and CDR2 sequences are GTSNPN and SVGIG (reference sequence). V gave up 0 bases and J gave up 3 bases, with 13 bases separating them. The CDR3 runs to 15 residues. The CDR3 DNA reads as TGTGCCTGGAGTGTGGGGAACTTGGGGACAGATACGCAGTATTTT. Translated: CAWSVGNLGTDTQYF.

This chain links TRBV18 with TRBJ2-1; D tentatively fits TRBD1 or TRBD2 (6 bases each). The V end lost 2 bases, the J end lost 9 bases, and 17 bases lay between the germline ends. This CDR3 is built from 15 residues. Germline V lookup: CDR1 KGHSH, CDR2 LQKENI. CDR3 sequence reads: CASSPYLEGGGEQFF. In nucleotides, the CDR3 is TGTGCCAGCTCACCATATCTCGAGGGGGGAGGTGAGCAGTTCTTC.